This TCR beta chain was recorded in a study of long-term antiretroviral therapy in people with HIV. The libraries were made with immunoSEQ v3.0 at survey level. Assay: immunoSEQ multiplex PCR; the TCRdb copy retains only in-frame clones and omits some. The data hold tens of thousands of clones, with over 75% observed a single time. A remark on this clone: As yet, its antigen is unknown.

Notes on the study in general: Narrower CDR3 length ranges marked HIV repertoires relative to controls. Pre-ART clonal expansion yielded clones that dominated the repertoire at all time points.

V dropped 0 bases and J dropped 4; count of bases not matched to a gene: 3. Germline assignment: CDR1 MGHRA and CDR2 YSYEKL. The CDR3 contains 15 residues. Among participants with HIV, every one received treatment in the United States. The sample here was unsorted PBMCs, taken 1.5 years after starting antiretroviral therapy. The clonotype comes from a man between 25 and 39 years old with HIV. The gene calls are TRBV4-1 and TRBJ2-1; TRBD1 aligns across 7 bases. Here the CDR3 reads CASSQDPTGYNEQFF. For the CDR3, the DNA is TGCGCCAGCAGCCAAGATCCGACAGGGTACAATGAGCAGTTCTTC.